This T cell receptor beta chain was profiled in a study of regulatory T cells in long-lasting Graves disease. Background on the study: Patients newly diagnosed with Graves' had been on antithyroid drugs for under 3 months.

The germline CDR1 and CDR2 sequences are MDHEN and SYDVKM. The CDR3 is 18 amino acids. Trimming stripped 6 bases from V and 4 bases from J, with 27 bases between. Notes on the study in general: Persistent Graves' patients showed a TCR diversity that was lower than that of newly diagnosed ones.

Construction of TCR beta libraries relied on iRepertoire HTBI primers and on Arm-PCR targeting CDR3 regions. TCRdb used MiXCR to reprocess the multiplex PCR reads, holding one entry per CDR3 protein. Of 510,000 or so distinct CDR3 sequences listed, more than 10% are singletons. The sample holds many counts of this clonotype. Its specificity is not known. As to time point: newly diagnosed GD, antithyroid drugs for less than 3 months. Scientists built the TCR library using RNA that was extracted from PBMCs. This sample also appeared in a second study, on T cells in Graves' hyperthyroidism and ophthalmopathy. That work adds: Most thyroid clonotypes that were expanded above 0.001 also turned up in blood.

The source was peripheral blood mononuclear cells (PBMCs), collected at new diagnosis, from a patient treated with antithyroid drugs. This chain links TRBV28 with TRBJ2-5; tentatively, D is TRBD2 (5 bases). The receptor was isolated from a woman aged 25 to 39 with Graves disease. The DNA for the CDR3 is TGTGCCAGCAGCTCCTACCTAGGTATCCCCCCCCGGGGAGAGACCCAGTACTTC. Encoded protein: CASSSYLGIPPRGETQYF. The variable domain in full, with the rest retrieved from reference TRBV28 and TRBJ2-5, is DVKVTQSSRYLVKRTGEKVFLECVQDMDHENMFWYRQDPGLGLRLIYFSYDVKMKEKGDIPEGYSVSREKKERFSLILESASTNQTSMYLCASSSYLGIPPRGETQYFGPGTRLLVL.